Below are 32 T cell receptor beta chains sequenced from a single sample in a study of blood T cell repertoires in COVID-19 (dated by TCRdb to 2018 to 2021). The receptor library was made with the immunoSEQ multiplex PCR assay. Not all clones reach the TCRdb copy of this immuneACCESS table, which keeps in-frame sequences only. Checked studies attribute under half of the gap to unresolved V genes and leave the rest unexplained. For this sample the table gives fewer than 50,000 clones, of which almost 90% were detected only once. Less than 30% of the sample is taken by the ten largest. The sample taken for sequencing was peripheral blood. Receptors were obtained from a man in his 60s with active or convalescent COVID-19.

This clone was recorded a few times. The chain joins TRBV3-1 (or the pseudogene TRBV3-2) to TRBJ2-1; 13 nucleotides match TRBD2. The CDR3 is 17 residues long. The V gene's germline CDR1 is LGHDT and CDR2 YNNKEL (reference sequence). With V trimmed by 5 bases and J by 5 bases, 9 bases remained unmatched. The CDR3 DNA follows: TGTGCCAGCAGCGTTCCCGGGACTAGCGGGGCGAACAATGAGCAGTTCTTC. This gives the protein CASSVPGTSGANNEQFF.

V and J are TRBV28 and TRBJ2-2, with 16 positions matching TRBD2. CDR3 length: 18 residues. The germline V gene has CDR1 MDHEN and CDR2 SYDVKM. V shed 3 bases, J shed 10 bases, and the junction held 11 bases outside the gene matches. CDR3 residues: CASSLWQGTSGREVELFF. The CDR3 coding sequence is TGTGCCAGCAGTTTGTGGCAGGGGACTAGCGGGAGGGAGGTGGAGCTGTTTTTT.

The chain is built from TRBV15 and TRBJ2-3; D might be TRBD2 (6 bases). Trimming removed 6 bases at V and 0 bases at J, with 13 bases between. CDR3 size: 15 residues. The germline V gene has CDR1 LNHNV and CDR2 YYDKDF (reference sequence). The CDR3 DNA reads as TGTGCCACCAGTCCGTCCGGGACTAGCACAGATACGCAGTATTTT. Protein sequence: CATSPSGTSTDTQYF.

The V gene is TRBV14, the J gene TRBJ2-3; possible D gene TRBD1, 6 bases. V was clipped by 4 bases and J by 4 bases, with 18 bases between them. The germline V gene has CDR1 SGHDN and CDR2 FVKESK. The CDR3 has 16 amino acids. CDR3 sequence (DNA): TGTGCCAGCAGCCGTATCGGGACAAAAGCTTCAGATACGCAGTATTTT. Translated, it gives CASSRIGTKASDTQYF. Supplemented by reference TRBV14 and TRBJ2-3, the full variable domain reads EAGVTQFPSHSVIEKGQTVTLRCDPISGHDNLYWYRRVMGKEIKFLLHFVKESKQDESGMPNNRFLAERTGGTYSTLKVQPAELEDSGVYFCASSRIGTKASDTQYFGPGTRLTVL.

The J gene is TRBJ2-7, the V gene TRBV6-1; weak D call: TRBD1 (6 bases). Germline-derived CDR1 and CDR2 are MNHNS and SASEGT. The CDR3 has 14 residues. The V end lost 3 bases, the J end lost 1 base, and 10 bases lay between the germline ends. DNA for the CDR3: TGTGCCAGCAGTGACCCCAGGGGTTCCTACGAGCAGTACTTC. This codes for CASSDPRGSYEQYF.

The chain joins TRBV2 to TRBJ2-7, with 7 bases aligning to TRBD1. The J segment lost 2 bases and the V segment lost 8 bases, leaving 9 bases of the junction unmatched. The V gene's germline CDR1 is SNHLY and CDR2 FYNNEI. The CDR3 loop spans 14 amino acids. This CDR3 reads CASRSRQGPYEQYF. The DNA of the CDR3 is TGTGCCAGCCGCTCGAGACAGGGCCCCTACGAGCAGTACTTC.

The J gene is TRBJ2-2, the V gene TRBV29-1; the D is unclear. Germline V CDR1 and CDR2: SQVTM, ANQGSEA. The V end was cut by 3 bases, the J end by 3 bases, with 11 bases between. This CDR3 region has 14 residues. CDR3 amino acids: CSVERHYDTGELFF. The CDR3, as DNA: TGCAGCGTTGAGAGGCATTACGACACCGGGGAGCTGTTTTTT.

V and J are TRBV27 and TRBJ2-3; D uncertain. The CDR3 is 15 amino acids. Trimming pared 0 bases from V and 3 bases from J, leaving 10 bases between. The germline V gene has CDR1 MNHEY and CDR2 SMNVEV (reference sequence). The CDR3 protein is CASSLSFYRTDTQYF. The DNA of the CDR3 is TGTGCCAGCAGTTTATCGTTTTACAGAACAGATACGCAGTATTTT.

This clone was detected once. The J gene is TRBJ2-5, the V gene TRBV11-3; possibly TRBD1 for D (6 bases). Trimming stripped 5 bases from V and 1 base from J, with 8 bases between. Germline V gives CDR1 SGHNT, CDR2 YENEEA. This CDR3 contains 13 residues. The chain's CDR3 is CASSTGTQETQYF. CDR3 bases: TGTGCCAGCAGCACAGGGACCCAAGAGACCCAGTACTTC.

The CDR3 protein is CASRAGTGYQPQHF. In DNA, the CDR3 is TGTGCCAGCAGGGCGGGGACCGGCTATCAGCCCCAGCATTTT. This chain uses TRBV6-6 with TRBJ1-5, with D possibly being TRBD1 (5 bases). The CDR3 has 14 amino acids. With 6 bases removed from V and 5 bases from J, the gap between germline ends came to 14 bases. Germline values: CDR1 MNHNY, CDR2 SVGAGI (reference sequence).

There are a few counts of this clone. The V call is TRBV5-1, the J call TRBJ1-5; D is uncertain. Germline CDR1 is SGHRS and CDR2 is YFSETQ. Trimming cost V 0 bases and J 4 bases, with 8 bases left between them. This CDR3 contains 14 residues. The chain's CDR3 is CASSLDGGNQPQHF. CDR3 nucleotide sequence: TGCGCCAGCAGCTTGGATGGCGGAAATCAGCCCCAGCATTTT.

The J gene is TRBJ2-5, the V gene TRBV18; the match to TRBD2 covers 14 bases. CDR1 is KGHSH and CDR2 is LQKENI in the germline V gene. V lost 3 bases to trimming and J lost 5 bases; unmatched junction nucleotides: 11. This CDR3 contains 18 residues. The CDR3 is CASSPYSGTSGSRETQYF. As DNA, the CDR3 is TGTGCCAGCTCACCTTATTCCGGGACTAGCGGGAGTAGGGAGACCCAGTACTTC.

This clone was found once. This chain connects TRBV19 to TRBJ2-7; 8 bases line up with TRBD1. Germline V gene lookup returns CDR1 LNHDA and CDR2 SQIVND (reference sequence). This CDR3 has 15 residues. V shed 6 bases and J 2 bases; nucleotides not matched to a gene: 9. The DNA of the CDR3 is TGTGCCAGTAGCGATAGACAGGGGCAAACCTACGAGCAGTACTTC. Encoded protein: CASSDRQGQTYEQYF.

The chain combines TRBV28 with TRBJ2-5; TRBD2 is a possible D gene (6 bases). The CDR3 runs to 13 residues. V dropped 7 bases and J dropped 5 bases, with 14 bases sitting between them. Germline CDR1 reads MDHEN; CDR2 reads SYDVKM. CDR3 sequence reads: CASNGDFGETQYF. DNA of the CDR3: TGTGCCAGCAACGGGGACTTTGGGGAGACCCAGTACTTC.

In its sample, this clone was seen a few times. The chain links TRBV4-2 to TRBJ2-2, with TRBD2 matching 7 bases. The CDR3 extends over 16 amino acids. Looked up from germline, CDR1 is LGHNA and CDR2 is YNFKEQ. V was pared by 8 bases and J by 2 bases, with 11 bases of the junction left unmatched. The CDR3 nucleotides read TGTGCCAGCGGCGCAATGGCGGGAGCCAACACCGGGGAGCTGTTTTTT. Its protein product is CASGAMAGANTGELFF.

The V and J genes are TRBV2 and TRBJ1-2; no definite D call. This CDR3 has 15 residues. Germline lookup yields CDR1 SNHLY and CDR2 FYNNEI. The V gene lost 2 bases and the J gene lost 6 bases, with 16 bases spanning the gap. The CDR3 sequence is CASSEIRGVGDGYTF. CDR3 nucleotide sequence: TGTGCCAGCAGTGAAATACGAGGTGTAGGTGATGGCTACACCTTC. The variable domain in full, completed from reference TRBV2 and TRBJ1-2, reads EPEVTQTPSHQVTQMGQEVILRCVPISNHLYFYWYRQILGQKVEFLVSFYNNEISEKSEIFDDQFSVERPDGSNFTLKIRSTKLEDSAMYFCASSEIRGVGDGYTFGSGTRLTVV.

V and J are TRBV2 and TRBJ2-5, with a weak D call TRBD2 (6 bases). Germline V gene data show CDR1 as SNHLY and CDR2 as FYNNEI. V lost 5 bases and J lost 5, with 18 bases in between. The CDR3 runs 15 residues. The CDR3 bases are TGTGCCAGCAGTAAGGCCACGGACTATTTGGAGACCCAGTACTTC. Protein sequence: CASSKATDYLETQYF.

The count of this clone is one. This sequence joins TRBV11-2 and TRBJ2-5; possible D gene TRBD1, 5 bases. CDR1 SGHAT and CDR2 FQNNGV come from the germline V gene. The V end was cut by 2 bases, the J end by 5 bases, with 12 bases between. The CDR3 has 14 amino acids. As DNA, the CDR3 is TGTGCCAGCAGCTTACAGGGTGGGTGGGAGACCCAGTACTTC. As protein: CASSLQGGWETQYF.

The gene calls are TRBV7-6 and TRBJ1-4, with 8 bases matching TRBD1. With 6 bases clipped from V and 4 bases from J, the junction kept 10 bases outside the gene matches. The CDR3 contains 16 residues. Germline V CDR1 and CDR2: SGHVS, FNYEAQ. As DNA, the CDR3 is TGTGCCAGCAGACCCGGGACAGGTGCTTATAATGAAAAACTGTTTTTT. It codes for CASRPGTGAYNEKLFF.

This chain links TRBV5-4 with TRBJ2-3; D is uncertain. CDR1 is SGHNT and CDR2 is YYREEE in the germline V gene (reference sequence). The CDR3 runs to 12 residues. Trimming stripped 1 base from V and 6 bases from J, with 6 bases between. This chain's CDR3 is CASSLLLDTQYF. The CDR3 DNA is TGTGCCAGCAGCTTGTTATTGGATACGCAGTATTTT.

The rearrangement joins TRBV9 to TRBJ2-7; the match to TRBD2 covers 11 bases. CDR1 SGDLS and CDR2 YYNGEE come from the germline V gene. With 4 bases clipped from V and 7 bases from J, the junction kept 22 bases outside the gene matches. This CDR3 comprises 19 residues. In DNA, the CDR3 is TGTGCCAGCAGCAGTGGGAGAACTAGCGGGAGCGGGGGGGTCGGAGAGCAGTACTTC. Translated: CASSSGRTSGSGGVGEQYF.

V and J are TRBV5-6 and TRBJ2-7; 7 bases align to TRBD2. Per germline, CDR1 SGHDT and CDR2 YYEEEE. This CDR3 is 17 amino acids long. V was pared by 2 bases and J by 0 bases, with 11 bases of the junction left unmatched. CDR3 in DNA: TGTGCCAGCAGCTTTGGACACTCCGGGACTACCTCCTACGAGCAGTACTTC. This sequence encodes CASSFGHSGTTSYEQYF.

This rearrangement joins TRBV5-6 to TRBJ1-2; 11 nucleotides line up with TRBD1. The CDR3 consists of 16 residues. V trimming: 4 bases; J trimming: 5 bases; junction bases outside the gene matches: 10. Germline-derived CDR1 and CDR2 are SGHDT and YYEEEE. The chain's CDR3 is CASSPDRGLWGYGYTF. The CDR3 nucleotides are TGTGCCAGCAGCCCGGACAGGGGGCTCTGGGGATATGGCTACACCTTC.

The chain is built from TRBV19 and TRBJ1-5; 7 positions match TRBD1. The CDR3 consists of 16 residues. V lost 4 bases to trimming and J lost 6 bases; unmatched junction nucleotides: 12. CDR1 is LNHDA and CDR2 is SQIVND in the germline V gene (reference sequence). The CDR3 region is CASSTTKTGSGQPQHF. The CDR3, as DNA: TGTGCCAGTAGTACTACCAAGACAGGGAGCGGTCAGCCCCAGCATTTT.

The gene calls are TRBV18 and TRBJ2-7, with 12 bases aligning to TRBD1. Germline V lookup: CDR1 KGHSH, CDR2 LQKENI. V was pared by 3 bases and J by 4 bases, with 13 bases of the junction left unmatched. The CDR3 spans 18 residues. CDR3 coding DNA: TGTGCCAGCTCACCCCGGGACAGGGGGCGAGCGGGAGTATACGAGCAGTACTTC. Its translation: CASSPRDRGRAGVYEQYF.

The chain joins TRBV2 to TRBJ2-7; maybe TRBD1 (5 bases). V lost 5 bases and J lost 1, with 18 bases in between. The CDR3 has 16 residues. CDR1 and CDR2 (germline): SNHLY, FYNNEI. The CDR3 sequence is CASSHPTDTYSYEQYF. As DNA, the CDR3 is TGTGCCAGCAGTCACCCGACAGATACCTATTCCTACGAGCAGTACTTC.

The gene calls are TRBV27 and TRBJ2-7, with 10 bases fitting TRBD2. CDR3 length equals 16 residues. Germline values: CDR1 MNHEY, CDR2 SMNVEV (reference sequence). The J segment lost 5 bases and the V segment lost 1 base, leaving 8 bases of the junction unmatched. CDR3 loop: CASSLYPSGSANEQYF. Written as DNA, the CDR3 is TGTGCCAGCAGTTTATATCCTAGCGGGAGTGCAAACGAGCAGTACTTC.

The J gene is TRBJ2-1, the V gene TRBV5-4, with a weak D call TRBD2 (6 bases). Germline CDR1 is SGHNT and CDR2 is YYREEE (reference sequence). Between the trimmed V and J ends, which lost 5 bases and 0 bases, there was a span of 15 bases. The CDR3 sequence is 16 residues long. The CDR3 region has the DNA TGTGCCAGCAGGGAGGGGAGCAGGAACTCCTACAATGAGCAGTTCTTC. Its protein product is CASREGSRNSYNEQFF.

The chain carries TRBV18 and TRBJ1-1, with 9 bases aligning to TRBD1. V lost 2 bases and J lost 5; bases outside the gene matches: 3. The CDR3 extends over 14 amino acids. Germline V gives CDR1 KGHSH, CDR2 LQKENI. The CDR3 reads CASSPGQGTTEAFF. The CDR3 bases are TGTGCCAGCTCACCAGGACAGGGGACGACTGAAGCTTTCTTT.

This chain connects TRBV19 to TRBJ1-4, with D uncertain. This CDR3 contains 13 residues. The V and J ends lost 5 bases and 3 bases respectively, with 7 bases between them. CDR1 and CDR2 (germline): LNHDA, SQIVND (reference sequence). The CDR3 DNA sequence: TGTGCCAGTAGTCGTACAGCTAATGAAAAACTGTTTTTT. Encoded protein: CASSRTANEKLFF.

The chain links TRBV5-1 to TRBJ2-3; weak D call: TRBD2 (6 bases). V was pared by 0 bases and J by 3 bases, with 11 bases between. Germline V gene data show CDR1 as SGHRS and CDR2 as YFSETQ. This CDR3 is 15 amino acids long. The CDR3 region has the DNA TGCGCCAGCAGCTTGGAACCCAGCGGGACAGATACGCAGTATTTT. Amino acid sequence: CASSLEPSGTDTQYF.

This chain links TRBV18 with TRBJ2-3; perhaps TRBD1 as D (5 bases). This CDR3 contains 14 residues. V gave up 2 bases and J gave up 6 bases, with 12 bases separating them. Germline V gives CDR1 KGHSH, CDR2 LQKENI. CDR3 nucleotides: TGTGCCAGCTCACCATCATTGGGGCGTGATACGCAGTATTTT. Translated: CASSPSLGRDTQYF.